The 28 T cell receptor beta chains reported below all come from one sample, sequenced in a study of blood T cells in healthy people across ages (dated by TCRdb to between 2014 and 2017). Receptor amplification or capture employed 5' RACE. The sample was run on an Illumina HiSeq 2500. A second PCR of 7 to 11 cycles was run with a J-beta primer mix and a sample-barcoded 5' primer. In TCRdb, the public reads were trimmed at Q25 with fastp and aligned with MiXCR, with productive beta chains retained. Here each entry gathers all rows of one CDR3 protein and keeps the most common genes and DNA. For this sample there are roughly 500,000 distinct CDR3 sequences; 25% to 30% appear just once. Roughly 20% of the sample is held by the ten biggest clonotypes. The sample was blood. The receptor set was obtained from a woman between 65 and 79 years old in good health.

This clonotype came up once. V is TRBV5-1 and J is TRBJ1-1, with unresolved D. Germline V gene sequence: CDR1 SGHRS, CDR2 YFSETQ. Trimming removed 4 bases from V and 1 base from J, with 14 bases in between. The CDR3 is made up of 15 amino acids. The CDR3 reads CASSPARPGNTEAFF. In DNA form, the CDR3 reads TGCGCCAGCAGCCCCGCCCGGCCGGGGAACACTGAAGCTTTCTTT.

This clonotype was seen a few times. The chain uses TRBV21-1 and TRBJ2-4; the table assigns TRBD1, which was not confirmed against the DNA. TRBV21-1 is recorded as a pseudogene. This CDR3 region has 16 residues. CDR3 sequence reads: CASSKEDSTAKNIQYF. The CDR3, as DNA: TGTGCCAGCAGCAAAGAGGACAGCACGGCCAAAAACATTCAGTACTTC.

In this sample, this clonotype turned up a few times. CDR3 sequence reads: CASSVFGGYGYTF. In nucleotides, the CDR3 is TGTGCCAGCAGTGTCTTTGGGGGTTATGGCTACACCTTC. The J gene is TRBJ1-2, the V gene TRBV2; the D gene is possibly TRBD1 (5 bases). Trimming stripped 4 bases from V and 5 bases from J, with 11 bases between. The CDR3 is 13 amino acids. Germline V gene lookup returns CDR1 SNHLY and CDR2 FYNNEI.

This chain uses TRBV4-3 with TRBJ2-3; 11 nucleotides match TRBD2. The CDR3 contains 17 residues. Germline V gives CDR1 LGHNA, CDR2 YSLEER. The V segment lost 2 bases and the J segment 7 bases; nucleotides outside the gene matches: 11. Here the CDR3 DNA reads TGCGCCAGCAGCCAATCTACTAGCGGGGGAAGCTTGTATACGCAGTATTTT. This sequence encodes CASSQSTSGGSLYTQYF.

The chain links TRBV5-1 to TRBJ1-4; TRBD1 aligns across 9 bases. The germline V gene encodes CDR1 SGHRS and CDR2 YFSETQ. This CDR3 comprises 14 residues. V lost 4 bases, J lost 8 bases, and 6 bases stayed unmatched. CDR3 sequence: CASSRGTGSEKLFF. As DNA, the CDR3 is TGCGCCAGCAGCCGAGGGACAGGGAGCGAAAAACTGTTTTTT.

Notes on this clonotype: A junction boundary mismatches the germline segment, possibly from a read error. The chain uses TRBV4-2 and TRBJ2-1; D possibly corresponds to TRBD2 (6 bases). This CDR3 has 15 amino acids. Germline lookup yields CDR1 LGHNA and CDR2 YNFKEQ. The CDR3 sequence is CTSSPAGSSYNEQFF. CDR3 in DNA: TGTACCAGCAGCCCGGCGGGGAGCTCCTACAATGAGCAGTTCTTC.

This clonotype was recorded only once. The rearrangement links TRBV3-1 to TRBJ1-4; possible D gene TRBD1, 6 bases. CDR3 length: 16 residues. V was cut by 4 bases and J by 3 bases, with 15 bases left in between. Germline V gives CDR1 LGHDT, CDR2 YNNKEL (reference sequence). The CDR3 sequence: CASSLRGQSPNEKLFF. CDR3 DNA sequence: TGTGCCAGCAGCCTTCGAGGACAGAGCCCTAATGAAAAACTGTTTTTT.

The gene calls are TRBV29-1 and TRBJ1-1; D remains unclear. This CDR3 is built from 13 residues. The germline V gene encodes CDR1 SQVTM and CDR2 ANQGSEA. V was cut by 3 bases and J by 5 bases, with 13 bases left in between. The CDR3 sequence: CSVDEAGGTEAFF. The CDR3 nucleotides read TGCAGCGTTGACGAGGCGGGAGGGACTGAAGCTTTCTTT.

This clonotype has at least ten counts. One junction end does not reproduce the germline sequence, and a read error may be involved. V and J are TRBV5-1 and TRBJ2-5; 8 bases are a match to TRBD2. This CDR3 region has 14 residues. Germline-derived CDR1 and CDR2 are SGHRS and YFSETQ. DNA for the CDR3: TGCGCCAGCAGCCAAGATTCATCCGGGACTAGTAGTAGCTTC. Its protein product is CASSQDSSGTSSSF. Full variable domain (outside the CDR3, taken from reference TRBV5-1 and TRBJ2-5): KAGVTQTPRYLIKTRGQQVTLSCSPISGHRSVSWYQQTPGQGLQFLFEYFSETQRNKGNFPGRFSGRQFSNSRSEMNVSTLELGDSALYLCASSQDSSGTSSSFGPGTRLLVL.

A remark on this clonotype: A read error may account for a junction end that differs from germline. The CDR3 sequence is CTSSQPTGSSYEQYF. CDR3 DNA sequence: TGTACCAGCAGCCAACCGACAGGGAGCTCCTACGAGCAGTACTTC. The J gene is TRBJ2-7, the V gene TRBV11-2, with 7 bases aligning to TRBD1. The CDR3 runs 15 residues. Germline assignment: CDR1 SGHAT and CDR2 FQNNGV.

The CDR3 protein is CASSVGLPYNEQFF. Written as DNA, the CDR3 is TGTGCCAGCAGCGTAGGACTACCCTACAATGAGCAGTTCTTC. The chain links TRBV27 to TRBJ2-1, with D possibly TRBD2 on 6 matching bases. V was cut by 6 bases and J by 2 bases, with 11 bases left in between. The CDR3 loop spans 14 amino acids. The V gene's germline CDR1 is MNHEY and CDR2 SMNVEV (reference sequence).

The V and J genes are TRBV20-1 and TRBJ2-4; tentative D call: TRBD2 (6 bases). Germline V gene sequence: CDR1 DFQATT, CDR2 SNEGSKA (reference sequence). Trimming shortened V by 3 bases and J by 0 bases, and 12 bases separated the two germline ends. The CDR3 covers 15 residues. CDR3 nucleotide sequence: TGCAGTGCTAGCTCGGGGGAACTAGCCAAAAACATTCAGTACTTC. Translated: CSASSGELAKNIQYF.

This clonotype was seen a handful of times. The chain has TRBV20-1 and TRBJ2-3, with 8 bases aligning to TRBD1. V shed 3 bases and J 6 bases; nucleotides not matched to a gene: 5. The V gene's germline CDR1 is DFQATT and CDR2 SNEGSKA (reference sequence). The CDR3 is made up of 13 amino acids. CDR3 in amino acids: CSASPTGGDTQYF. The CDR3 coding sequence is TGCAGTGCTAGTCCAACAGGGGGGGATACGCAGTATTTT.

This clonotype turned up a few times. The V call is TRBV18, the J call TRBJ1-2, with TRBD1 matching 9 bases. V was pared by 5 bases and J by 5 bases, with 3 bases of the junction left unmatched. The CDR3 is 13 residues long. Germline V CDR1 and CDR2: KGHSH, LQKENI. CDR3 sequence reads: CASSADRGYGYTF. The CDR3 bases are TGTGCCAGCTCAGCTGACAGGGGGTATGGCTACACCTTC.

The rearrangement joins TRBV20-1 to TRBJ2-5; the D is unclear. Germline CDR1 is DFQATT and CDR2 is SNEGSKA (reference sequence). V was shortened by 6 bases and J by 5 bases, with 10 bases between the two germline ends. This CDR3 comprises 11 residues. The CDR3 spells CSAEIGETQYF. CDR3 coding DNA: TGCAGTGCCGAGATCGGTGAGACCCAGTACTTC.

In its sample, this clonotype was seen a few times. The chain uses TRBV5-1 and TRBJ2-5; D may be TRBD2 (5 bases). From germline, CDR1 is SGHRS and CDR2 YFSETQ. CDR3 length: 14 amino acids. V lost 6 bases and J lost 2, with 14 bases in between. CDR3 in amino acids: CASKPDLLQETQYF. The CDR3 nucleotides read TGCGCCAGCAAACCGGACTTGCTACAAGAGACCCAGTACTTC. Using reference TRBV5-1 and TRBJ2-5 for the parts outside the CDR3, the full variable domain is KAGVTQTPRYLIKTRGQQVTLSCSPISGHRSVSWYQQTPGQGLQFLFEYFSETQRNKGNFPGRFSGRQFSNSRSEMNVSTLELGDSALYLCASKPDLLQETQYFGPGTRLLVL.

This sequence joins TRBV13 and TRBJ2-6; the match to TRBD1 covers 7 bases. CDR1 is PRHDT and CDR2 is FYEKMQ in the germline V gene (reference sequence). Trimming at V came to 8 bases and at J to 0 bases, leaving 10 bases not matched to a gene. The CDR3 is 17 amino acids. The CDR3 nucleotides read TGTGCCAGCTATCACGGGACAGCGATCTCTGGGGCCAACGTCCTGACTTTC. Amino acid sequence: CASYHGTAISGANVLTF.

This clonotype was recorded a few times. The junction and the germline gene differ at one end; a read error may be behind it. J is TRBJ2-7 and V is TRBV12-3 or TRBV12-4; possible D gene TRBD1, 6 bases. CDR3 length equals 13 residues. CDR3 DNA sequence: TGTGCCAGCAGTTTAGGGACAGTTGACGAACAGTACTTC. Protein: CASSLGTVDEQYF.

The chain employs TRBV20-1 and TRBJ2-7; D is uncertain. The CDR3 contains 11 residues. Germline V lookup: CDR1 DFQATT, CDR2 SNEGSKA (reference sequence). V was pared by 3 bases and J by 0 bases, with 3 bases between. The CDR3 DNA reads TGCAGTGCTAGCCGCTCCTACGAGCAGTACTTC. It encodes CSASRSYEQYF.

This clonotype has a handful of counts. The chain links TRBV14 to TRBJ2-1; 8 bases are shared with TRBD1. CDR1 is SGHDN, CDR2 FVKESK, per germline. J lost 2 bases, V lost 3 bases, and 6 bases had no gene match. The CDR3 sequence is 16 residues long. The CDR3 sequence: CASSHRQGRAYNEQFF. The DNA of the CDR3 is TGTGCCAGCAGCCACAGACAGGGGCGGGCCTACAATGAGCAGTTCTTC. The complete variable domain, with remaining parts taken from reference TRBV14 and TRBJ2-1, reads EAGVTQFPSHSVIEKGQTVTLRCDPISGHDNLYWYRRVMGKEIKFLLHFVKESKQDESGMPNNRFLAERTGGTYSTLKVQPAELEDSGVYFCASSHRQGRAYNEQFFGPGTRLTVL.

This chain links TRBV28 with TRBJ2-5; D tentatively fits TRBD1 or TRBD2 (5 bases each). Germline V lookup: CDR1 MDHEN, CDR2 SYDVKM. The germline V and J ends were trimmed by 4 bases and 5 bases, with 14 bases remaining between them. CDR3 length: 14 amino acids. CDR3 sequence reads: CASSSSGLGETQYF. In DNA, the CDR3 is TGTGCCAGCAGTTCCTCGGGGCTAGGCGAGACCCAGTACTTC.

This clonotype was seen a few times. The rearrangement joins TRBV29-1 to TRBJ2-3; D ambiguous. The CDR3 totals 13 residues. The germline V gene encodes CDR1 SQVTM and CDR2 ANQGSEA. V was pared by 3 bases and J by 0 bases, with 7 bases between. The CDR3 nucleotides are TGCAGCGTTGAGAGTCAGAGCACAGATACGCAGTATTTT. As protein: CSVESQSTDTQYF.

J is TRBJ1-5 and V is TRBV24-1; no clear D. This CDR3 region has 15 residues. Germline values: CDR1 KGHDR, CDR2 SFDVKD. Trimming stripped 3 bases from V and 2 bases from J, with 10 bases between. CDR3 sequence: CATSDGLRGNQPQHF. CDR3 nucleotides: TGTGCCACCAGTGATGGCCTTCGGGGCAATCAGCCCCAGCATTTT.

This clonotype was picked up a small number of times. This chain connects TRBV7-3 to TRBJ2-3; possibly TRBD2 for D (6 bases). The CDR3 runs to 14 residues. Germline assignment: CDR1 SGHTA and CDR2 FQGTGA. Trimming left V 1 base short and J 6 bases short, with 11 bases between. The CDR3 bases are TGTGCCAGCAGCTTAAGACCCCGGGAGGATACGCAGTATTTT. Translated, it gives CASSLRPREDTQYF.

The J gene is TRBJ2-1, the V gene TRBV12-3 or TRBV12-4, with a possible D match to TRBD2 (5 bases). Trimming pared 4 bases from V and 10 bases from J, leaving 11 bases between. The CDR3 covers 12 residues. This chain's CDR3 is CASSSLGGEQFF. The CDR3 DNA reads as TGTGCCAGCAGTTCCCTCGGAGGCGAGCAGTTCTTC.

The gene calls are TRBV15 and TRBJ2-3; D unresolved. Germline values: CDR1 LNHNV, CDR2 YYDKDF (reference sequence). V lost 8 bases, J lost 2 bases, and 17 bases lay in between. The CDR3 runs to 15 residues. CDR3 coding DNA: TGTGCCACCTGCAAAGGTTTGGGCCCCACAGATACGCAGTATTTT. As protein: CATCKGLGPTDTQYF.

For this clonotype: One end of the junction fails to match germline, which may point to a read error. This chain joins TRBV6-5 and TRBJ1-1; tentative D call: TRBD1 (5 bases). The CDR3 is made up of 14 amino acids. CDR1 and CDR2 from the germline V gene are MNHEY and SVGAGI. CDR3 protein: CAGRSGTPNTEAFF. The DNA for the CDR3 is TGTGCCGGCAGATCCGGGACGCCGAACACTGAAGCTTTCTTT.

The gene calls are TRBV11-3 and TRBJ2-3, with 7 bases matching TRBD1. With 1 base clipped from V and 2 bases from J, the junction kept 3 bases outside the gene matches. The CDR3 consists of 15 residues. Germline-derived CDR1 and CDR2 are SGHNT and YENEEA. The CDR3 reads CASSLGQGHTDTQYF. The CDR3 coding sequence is TGTGCCAGCAGCTTAGGACAGGGACACACAGATACGCAGTATTTT.